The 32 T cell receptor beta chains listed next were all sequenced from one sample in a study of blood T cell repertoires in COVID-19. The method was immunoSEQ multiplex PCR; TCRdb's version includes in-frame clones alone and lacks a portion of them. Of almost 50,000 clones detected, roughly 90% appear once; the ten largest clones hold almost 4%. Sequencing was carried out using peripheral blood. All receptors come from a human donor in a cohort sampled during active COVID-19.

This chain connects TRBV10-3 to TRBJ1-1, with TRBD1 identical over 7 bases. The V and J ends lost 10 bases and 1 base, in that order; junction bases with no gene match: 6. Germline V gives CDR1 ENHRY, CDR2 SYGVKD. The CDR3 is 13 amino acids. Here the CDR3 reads CATKTGPNTEAFF. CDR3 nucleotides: TGTGCCACCAAGACAGGGCCGAACACTGAAGCTTTCTTT.

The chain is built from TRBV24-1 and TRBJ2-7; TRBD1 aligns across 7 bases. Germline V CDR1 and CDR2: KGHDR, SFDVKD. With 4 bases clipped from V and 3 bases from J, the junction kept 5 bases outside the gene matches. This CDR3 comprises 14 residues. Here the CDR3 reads CATSDLHRGYEQYV. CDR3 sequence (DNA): TGTGCCACCAGTGACCTGCACAGGGGCTACGAGCAGTACGTC.

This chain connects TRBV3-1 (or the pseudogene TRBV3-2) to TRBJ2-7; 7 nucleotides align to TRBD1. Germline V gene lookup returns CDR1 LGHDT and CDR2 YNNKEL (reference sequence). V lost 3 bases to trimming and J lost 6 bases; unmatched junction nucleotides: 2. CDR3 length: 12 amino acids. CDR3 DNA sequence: TGTGCCAGCAGCCAGGCAGGGGGCGAGCAGTACTTC. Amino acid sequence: CASSQAGGEQYF.

CDR3 sequence: CASSPPPRGRRSNEKLFF. The CDR3 DNA reads TGTGCCAGCAGCCCCCCCCCAAGGGGGCGAAGGTCTAATGAAAAACTGTTTTTT. The V and J genes are TRBV9 and TRBJ1-4; 7 bases fit TRBD1. Germline CDR1 SGDLS, CDR2 YYNGEE. This CDR3 region has 18 residues. The V gene end was trimmed by 4 bases and the J gene end by 3 bases; junction bases not matched to a gene: 15.

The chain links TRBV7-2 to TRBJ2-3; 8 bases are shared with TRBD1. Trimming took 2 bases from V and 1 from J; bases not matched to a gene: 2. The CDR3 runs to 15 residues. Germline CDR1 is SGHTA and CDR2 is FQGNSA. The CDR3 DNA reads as TGTGCCAGCAGCTTACAGGGGGCCGGCACAGATACGCAGTATTTT. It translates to CASSLQGAGTDTQYF.

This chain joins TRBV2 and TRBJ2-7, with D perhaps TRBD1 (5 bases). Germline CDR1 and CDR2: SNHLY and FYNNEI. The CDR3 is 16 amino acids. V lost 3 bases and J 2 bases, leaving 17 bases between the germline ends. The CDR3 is CASSESRVRATYEQYV. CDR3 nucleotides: TGTGCCAGCAGTGAGAGTCGGGTCAGGGCAACCTACGAGCAGTACGTC.

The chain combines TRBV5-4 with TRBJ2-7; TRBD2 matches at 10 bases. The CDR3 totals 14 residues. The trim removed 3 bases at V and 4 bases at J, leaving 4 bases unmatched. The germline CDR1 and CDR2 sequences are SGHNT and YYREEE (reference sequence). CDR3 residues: CASSSGLADYEQYF. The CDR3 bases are TGTGCCAGCAGCTCCGGACTAGCGGATTACGAGCAGTACTTC.

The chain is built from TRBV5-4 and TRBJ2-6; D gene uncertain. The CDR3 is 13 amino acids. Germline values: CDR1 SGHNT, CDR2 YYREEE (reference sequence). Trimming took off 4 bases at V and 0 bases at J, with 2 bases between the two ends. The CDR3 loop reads CASSRSGANVLTF. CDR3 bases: TGTGCCAGCAGCCGCTCTGGGGCCAACGTCCTGACTTTC.

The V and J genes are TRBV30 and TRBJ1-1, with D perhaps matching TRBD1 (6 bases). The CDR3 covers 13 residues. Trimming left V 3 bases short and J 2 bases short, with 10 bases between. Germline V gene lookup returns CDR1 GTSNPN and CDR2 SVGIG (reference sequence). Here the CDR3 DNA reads TGTGCCTGGAGCGGACAGACTAACACTGAAGCTTTCTTT. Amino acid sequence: CAWSGQTNTEAFF.

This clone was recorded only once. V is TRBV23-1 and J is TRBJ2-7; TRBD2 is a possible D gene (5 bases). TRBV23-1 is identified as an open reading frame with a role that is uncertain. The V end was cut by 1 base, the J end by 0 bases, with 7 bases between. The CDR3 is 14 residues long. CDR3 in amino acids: CASSQWEYSYEQYV. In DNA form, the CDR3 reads TGCGCCAGCAGTCAATGGGAGTACTCCTACGAGCAGTACGTC.

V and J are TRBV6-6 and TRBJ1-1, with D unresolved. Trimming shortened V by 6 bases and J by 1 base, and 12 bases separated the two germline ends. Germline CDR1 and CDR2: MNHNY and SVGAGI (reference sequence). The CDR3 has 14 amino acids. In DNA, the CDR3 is TGTGCCAGCAGCCCCCCCGACACGAACACTGAAGCTTTCTTT. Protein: CASSPPDTNTEAFF.

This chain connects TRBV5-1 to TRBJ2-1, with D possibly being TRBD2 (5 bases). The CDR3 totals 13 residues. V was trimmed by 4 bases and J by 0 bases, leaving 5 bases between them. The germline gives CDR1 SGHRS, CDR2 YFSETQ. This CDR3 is CASSGSSYNEQFF. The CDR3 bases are TGCGCCAGCAGCGGGAGCTCCTACAATGAGCAGTTCTTC.

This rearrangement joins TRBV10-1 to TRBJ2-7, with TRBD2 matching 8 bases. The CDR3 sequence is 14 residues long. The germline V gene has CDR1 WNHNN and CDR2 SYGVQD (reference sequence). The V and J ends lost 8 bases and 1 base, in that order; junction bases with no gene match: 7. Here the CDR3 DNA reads TGCGCCAGCTCCCGACTAGCGTCGTCCTACGAGCAGTACTTC. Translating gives CASSRLASSYEQYF.

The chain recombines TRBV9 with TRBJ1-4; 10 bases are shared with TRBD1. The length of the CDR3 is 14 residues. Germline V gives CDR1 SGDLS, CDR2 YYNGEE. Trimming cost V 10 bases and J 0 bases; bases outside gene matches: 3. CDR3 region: CAGGTGATNEKLFF. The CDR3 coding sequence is TGTGCCGGAGGGACAGGGGCAACTAATGAAAAACTGTTTTTT.

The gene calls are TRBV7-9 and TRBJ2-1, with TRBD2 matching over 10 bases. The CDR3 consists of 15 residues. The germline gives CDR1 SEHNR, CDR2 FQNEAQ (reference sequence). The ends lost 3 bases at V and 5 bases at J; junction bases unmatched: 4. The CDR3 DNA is TGTGCCAGCAGCTTTAGCGGGAGGCCTAACAATGAGCAGTTCTTC. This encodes CASSFSGRPNNEQFF.

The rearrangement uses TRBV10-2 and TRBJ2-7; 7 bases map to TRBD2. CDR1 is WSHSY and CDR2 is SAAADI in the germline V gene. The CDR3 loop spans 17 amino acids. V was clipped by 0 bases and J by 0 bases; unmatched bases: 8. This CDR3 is CASSESGASGPSYEQYV. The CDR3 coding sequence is TGCGCCAGCAGTGAGTCGGGTGCTAGCGGACCCTCCTACGAGCAGTACGTC.

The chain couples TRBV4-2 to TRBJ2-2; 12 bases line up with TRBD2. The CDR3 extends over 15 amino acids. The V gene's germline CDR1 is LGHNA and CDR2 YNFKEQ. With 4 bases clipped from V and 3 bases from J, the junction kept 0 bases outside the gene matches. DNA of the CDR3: TGTGCCAGCAGCCGACTAGCGGGAGACACCGGGGAGCTGTTTTTT. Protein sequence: CASSRLAGDTGELFF.

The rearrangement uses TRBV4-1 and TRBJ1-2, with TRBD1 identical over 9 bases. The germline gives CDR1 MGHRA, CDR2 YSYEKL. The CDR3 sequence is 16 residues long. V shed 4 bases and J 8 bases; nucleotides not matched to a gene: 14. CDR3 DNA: TGCGCCAGCAGCCGGGGTGCACAGGGGGCGGGGGTAGGCTACACCTTC. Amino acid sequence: CASSRGAQGAGVGYTF.

CDR3 amino acids: CASSRGRGHTNEKLFF. The CDR3 nucleotides read TGTGCCAGCAGCCGCGGGAGGGGCCATACTAATGAAAAACTGTTTTTT. The chain recombines TRBV7-9 with TRBJ1-4, with a tentative D call TRBD1 (5 bases). CDR1 is SEHNR and CDR2 is FQNEAQ in the germline V gene (reference sequence). CDR3 length equals 16 residues. Trimming cost V 5 bases and J 2 bases, with 15 bases left between them.

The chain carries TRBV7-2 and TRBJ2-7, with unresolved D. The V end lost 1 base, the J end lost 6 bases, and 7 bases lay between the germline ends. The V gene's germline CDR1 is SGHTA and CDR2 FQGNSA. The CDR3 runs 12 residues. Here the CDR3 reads CASSLDLLEQYF. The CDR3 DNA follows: TGTGCCAGCAGCTTAGATCTACTCGAGCAGTACTTC.

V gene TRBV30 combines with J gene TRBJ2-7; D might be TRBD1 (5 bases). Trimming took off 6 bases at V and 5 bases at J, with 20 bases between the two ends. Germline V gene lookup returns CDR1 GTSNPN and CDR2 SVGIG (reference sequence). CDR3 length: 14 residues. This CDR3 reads CACQGATVVHEQYF. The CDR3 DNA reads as TGTGCCTGCCAAGGGGCGACGGTTGTACACGAGCAGTACTTC.

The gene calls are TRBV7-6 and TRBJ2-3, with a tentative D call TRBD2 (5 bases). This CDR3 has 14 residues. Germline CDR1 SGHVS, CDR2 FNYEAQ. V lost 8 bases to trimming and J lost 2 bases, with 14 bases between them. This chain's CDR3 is CASRRGLITDTQYF. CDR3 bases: TGTGCCAGCCGCCGCGGGCTTATCACAGATACGCAGTATTTT. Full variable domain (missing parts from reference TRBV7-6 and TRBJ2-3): GAGVSQSPRYKVTKRGQDVALRCDPISGHVSLYWYRQALGQGPEFLTYFNYEAQQDKSGLPNDRFSAERPEGSISTLTIQRTEQRDSAMYRCASRRGLITDTQYFGPGTRLTVL.

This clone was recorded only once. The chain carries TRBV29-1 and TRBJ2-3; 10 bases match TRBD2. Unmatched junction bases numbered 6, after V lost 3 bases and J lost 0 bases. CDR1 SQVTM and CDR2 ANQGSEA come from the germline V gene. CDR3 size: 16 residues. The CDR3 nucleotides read TGCAGCGTTGACCTAGCGGGAGTCCTTAGCACAGATACGCAGTATTTT. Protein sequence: CSVDLAGVLSTDTQYF.

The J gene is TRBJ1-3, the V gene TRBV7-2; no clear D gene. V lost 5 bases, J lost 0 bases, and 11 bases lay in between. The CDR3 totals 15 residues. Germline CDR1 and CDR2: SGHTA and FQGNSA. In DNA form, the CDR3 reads TGTGCCAGCAGCCCCCGGGTCCTCTCTGGAAACACCATATATTTT. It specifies CASSPRVLSGNTIYF.

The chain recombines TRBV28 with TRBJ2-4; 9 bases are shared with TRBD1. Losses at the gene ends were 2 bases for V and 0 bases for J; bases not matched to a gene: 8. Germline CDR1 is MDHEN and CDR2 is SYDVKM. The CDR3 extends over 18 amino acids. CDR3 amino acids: CASSLDPGQGPAKNIQYF. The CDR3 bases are TGTGCCAGCAGTTTAGACCCCGGACAGGGGCCAGCCAAAAACATTCAGTACTTC.

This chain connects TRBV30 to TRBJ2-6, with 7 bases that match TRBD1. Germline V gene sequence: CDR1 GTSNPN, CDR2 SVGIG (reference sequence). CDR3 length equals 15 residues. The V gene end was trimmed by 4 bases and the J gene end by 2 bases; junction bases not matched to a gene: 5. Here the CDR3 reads CAWNAQGAGANVLTF. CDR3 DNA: TGTGCCTGGAACGCTCAGGGGGCTGGGGCCAACGTCCTGACTTTC.

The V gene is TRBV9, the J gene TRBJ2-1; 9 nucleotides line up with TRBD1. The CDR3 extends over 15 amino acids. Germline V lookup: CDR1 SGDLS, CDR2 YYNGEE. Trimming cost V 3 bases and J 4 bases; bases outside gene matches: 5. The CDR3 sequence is CASSAEGQGYNEQFF. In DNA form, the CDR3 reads TGTGCCAGCAGCGCAGAGGGACAGGGTTACAATGAGCAGTTCTTC.

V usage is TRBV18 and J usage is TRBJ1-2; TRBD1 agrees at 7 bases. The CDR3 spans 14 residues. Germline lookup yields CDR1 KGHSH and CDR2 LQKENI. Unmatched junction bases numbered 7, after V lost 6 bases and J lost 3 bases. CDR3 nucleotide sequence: TGTGCCAGCTCCCATTCTACAGGGGACTATGGCTACACCTTC. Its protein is CASSHSTGDYGYTF.

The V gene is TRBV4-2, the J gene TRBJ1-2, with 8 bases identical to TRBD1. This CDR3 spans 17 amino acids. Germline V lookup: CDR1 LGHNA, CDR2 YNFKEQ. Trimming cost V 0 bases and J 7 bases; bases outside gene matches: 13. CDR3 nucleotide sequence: TGTGCCAGCAGCCAAGATCAAGAAAGCAGGGGGCACAGTGGCTACACCTTC. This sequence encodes CASSQDQESRGHSGYTF.

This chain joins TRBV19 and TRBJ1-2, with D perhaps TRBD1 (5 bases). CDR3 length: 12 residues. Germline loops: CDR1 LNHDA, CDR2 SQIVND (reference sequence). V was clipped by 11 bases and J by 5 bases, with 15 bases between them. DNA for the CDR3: TGTGCCGCAGGGTTCTCCCATTATGGCTACACCTTC. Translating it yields CAAGFSHYGYTF.

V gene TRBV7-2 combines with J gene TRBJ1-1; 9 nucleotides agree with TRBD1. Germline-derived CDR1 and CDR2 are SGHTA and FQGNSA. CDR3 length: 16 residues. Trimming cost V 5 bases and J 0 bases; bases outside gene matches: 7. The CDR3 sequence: CASSLRGQGLNTEAFF. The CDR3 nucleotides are TGTGCCAGCAGCCTCCGGGGACAGGGTCTGAACACTGAAGCTTTCTTT. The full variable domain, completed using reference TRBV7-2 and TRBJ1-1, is GAGVSQSPSNKVTEKGKDVELRCDPISGHTALYWYRQSLGQGLEFLIYFQGNSAPDKSGLPSDRFSAERTGGSVSTLTIQRTQQEDSAVYLCASSLRGQGLNTEAFFGQGTRLTVV.

The CDR3 spells CASSEGVGNYGYTF. CDR3 coding DNA: TGTGCCAGCAGTGAAGGGGTCGGGAACTATGGCTACACCTTC. The rearrangement uses TRBV2 and TRBJ1-2; D remains unclear. The germline CDR1 and CDR2 sequences are SNHLY and FYNNEI. V lost 1 base to trimming and J lost 2 bases, with 8 bases between them. This CDR3 contains 14 residues. The variable domain in full, with the rest retrieved from reference TRBV2 and TRBJ1-2, is EPEVTQTPSHQVTQMGQEVILRCVPISNHLYFYWYRQILGQKVEFLVSFYNNEISEKSEIFDDQFSVERPDGSNFTLKIRSTKLEDSAMYFCASSEGVGNYGYTFGSGTRLTVV.